The next 14 T cell receptor beta chains were all read from a single sample in a study of T cell responses to AZD1222 COVID-19 vaccine. Here immunoSEQ multiplex PCR was the method, and the copy in TCRdb shows in-frame clones only, minus some. The profile covers some 170,000 clones, with about 87% appearing a single time and around 4.5% taken by the ten largest. The sequencing here drew on peripheral blood, taken 28 days after the second dose of the MenACWY control vaccine. These receptor sequences come from an adult who received the MenACWY meningococcal vaccine as a control.

This clone has only one observation. The CDR3 region is CASSLQILETEAFF. The DNA for the CDR3 is TGTGCCAGCAGCCTACAGATCCTGGAGACTGAAGCTTTCTTT. The chain carries TRBV6-6 and TRBJ1-1; D not resolved. The CDR3 covers 14 residues. V lost 6 bases and J 5 bases, leaving 16 bases between the germline ends. The germline V gene encodes CDR1 MNHNY and CDR2 SVGAGI (reference sequence).

CDR3 DNA: TGTGCCAGCAGCTTAGGAGGGTCTAATGAAAAACTGTTTTTT. It is translated as CASSLGGSNEKLFF. This rearrangement joins TRBV7-2 to TRBJ1-4; no definite D call. V gave up 1 base and J gave up 3 bases, with 6 bases separating them. This CDR3 region has 14 residues. Germline V CDR1 and CDR2: SGHTA, FQGNSA.

This rearrangement joins TRBV7-2 to TRBJ1-1; D ambiguous. CDR1 and CDR2 (germline): SGHTA, FQGNSA. V lost 3 bases and J lost 0, with 8 bases in between. The CDR3 consists of 14 residues. As DNA, the CDR3 is TGTGCCAGCAGCTTTCTCACCTTGAACACTGAAGCTTTCTTT. Translating it yields CASSFLTLNTEAFF.

The V and J genes are TRBV25-1 and TRBJ2-1; D is uncertain. Germline loops: CDR1 MGHDK, CDR2 SYGVNS. V was clipped by 2 bases and J by 7 bases, with 21 bases between them. CDR3 length: 17 residues. CDR3 in DNA: TGTGCCAGCAGTGAAAGTAAGGGTAACCAGGATTTGAATGAGCAGTTCTTC. Encoded protein: CASSESKGNQDLNEQFF.

The chain carries TRBV5-5 and TRBJ1-2; D is uncertain. Germline CDR1 and CDR2: SGHKS and YYEKEE (reference sequence). V was pared by 0 bases and J by 7 bases, with 13 bases between. CDR3 length: 14 residues. In DNA, the CDR3 is TGTGCCAGCAGCTTGGACCTTTTCGGCGTTGGCTACACCTTC. Residues: CASSLDLFGVGYTF. Using reference TRBV5-5 and TRBJ1-2 for the parts outside the CDR3, the full variable domain is DAGVTQSPTHLIKTRGQQVTLRCSPISGHKSVSWYQQVLGQGPQFIFQYYEKEERGRGNFPDRFSARQFPNYSSELNVNALLLGDSALYLCASSLDLFGVGYTFGSGTRLTVV.

The V call is TRBV9, the J call TRBJ1-4; D not certain. This CDR3 comprises 15 residues. Trimming took 0 bases from V and 2 from J, leaving 8 bases between them. CDR1 and CDR2 (germline): SGDLS, YYNGEE. This CDR3 reads CASSVDGSTNEKLFF. As DNA, the CDR3 is TGTGCCAGCAGCGTAGACGGCAGCACTAATGAAAAACTGTTTTTT.

This clone was seen just once. Other DNA sequences in this sample translate to the same CDR3. The chain links TRBV12-3 or TRBV12-4 to TRBJ2-7; D is ambiguous. V was clipped by 1 base and J by 3 bases, with 4 bases between them. This CDR3 has 12 residues. The CDR3: CASSLGYYEQYF. The DNA of the CDR3 is TGTGCCAGCAGTTTAGGGTACTACGAGCAGTACTTC.

The V call is TRBV10-1, the J call TRBJ2-1; the match to TRBD2 covers 10 bases. This CDR3 is 16 amino acids long. Germline V gene lookup returns CDR1 WNHNN and CDR2 SYGVQD (reference sequence). With 4 bases clipped from V and 4 bases from J, the junction kept 7 bases outside the gene matches. CDR3 nucleotide sequence: TGCGCCAGCAGTGGAACTGGACTAGCGGTATACAATGAGCAGTTCTTC. Translated: CASSGTGLAVYNEQFF.

The chain carries TRBV28 and TRBJ2-7, with TRBD2 as a possible D gene (7 bases). This CDR3 is built from 14 residues. The V and J ends lost 7 bases and 1 base respectively, with 14 bases between them. Germline CDR1 and CDR2: MDHEN and SYDVKM. In nucleotides, the CDR3 is TGTGCCAGCACCCGAGGGGGGGTTTCCTACGAGCAGTACTTC. It encodes CASTRGGVSYEQYF.

The sample holds one count of this clone. The chain couples TRBV6-2 or TRBV6-3 to TRBJ1-6; no definite D call. The CDR3 length is 13 residues. Germline V gene data show CDR1 as MNHEY and CDR2 as SVGEGT. Trimming stripped 0 bases from V and 5 bases from J, with 2 bases between. CDR3 residues: CASSYSNNSPLHF. The CDR3 DNA sequence: TGTGCCAGCAGTTACTCGAATAATTCACCCCTCCACTTT.

J is TRBJ2-1 and V is TRBV9; D ambiguous. V shed 4 bases and J shed 8 bases, with 22 bases lying between them. Germline assignment: CDR1 SGDLS and CDR2 YYNGEE. The CDR3 sequence is 16 residues long. This CDR3 reads CASSPNPVPRLDEQFF. The CDR3 nucleotides are TGTGCCAGCAGCCCTAATCCGGTCCCCAGGTTAGATGAGCAGTTCTTC.

This clone has just one count. The chain is built from TRBV20-1 and TRBJ1-1, with D unresolved. CDR1 and CDR2 from the germline V gene are DFQATT and SNEGSKA (reference sequence). Trimming removed 0 bases from V and 7 bases from J, with 6 bases in between. This CDR3 has 11 amino acids. Here the CDR3 reads CSARDISEAFF. CDR3 DNA: TGCAGTGCTAGAGATATTAGTGAAGCTTTCTTT.

The chain uses TRBV4-1 and TRBJ1-5; D gene unclear. CDR1 MGHRA and CDR2 YSYEKL come from the germline V gene. The V and J ends lost 0 bases and 7 bases respectively, with 13 bases between them. The CDR3 runs to 15 residues. This CDR3 is CASSQDDWSAQPQHF. In nucleotides, the CDR3 is TGCGCCAGCAGCCAAGACGATTGGTCAGCCCAGCCCCAGCATTTT.

The chain employs TRBV19 and TRBJ1-2; D gene uncertain. The germline V and J ends were trimmed by 0 bases and 0 bases, with 5 bases remaining between them. Germline V CDR1 and CDR2: LNHDA, SQIVND (reference sequence). The CDR3 covers 14 residues. CDR3: CASSIERSNYGYTF. The CDR3 DNA follows: TGTGCCAGTAGTATAGAGAGATCTAACTATGGCTACACCTTC.